This T cell receptor beta chain derives from a study of T cells in Graves' hyperthyroidism and ophthalmopathy. The wider study: Before any treatment, at initial diagnosis, peripheral blood was collected.

The CDR3 regions of TCR beta were amplified from RNA transcripts. During a first-round RT-PCR of the TCR CDR3, the HTBI primer set was used. TCRdb fed the multiplex PCR reads into MiXCR, producing one record per CDR3 protein. The profile shows approximately 300,000 distinct CDR3 sequences, roughly 15% of them singletons. Germline values: CDR1 KGHDR, CDR2 SFDVKD. CDR3 length equals 14 residues. Trimming at V came to 3 bases and at J to 5 bases, leaving 4 bases not matched to a gene. Study-wide results and caveats: The majority of expanded thyroid clonotypes above 0.001 also appeared in blood.

This clonotype occurred many times. Antigen specificity is unknown. Clinical symptoms, serum thyroxine and TRAb, thyroid ultrasound and orbital computed tomography were used for the diagnoses. This clonotype originated in a man under 40 with Graves' hyperthyroidism. What was sequenced was blood. The chain links TRBV24-1 to TRBJ2-3; 7 bases are shared with TRBD2. The CDR3, as DNA: TGTGCCACCAGTGATAGCGGGAAGGAAGATACGCAGTATTTT. Amino acids: CATSDSGKEDTQYF.